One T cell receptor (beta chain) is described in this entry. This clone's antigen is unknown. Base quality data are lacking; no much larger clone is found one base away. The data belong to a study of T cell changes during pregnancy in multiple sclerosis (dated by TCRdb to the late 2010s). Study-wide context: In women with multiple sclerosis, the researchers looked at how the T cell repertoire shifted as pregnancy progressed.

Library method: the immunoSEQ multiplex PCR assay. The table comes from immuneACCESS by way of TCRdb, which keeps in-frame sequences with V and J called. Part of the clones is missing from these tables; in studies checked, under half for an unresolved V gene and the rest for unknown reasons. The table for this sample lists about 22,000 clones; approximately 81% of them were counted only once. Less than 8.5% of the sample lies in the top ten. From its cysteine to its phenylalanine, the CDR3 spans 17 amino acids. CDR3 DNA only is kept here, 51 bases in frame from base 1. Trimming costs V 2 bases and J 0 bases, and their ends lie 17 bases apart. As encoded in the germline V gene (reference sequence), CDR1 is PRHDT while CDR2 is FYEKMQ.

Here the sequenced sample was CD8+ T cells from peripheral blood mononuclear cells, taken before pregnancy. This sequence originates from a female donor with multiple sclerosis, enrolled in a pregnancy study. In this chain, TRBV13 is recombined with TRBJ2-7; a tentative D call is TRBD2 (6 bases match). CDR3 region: CASSLMGWEASSYEQYF. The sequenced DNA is TGTGCCAGCAGCTTAATGGGGTGGGAGGCCTCCTCCTACGAGCAGTACTTC.